What follows are 17 T cell receptor beta chains derived from one specimen sequenced in a study of cytomegalovirus exposure and HLA in healthy donors. A multiplex PCR was run with 60 Vbeta primers and 13 Jbeta primers. Measured with immunoSEQ multiplex PCR; TCRdb has only the in-frame clones, and not every one. The data contain about 130,000 clones, approximately 75% of them singletons. The specimen was PBMCs. These receptors all stem from a woman aged 40 to 50 in good health and CMV-seropositive.

This clone was detected once. The chain couples TRBV2 to TRBJ1-1; D remains unclear. The ends were cut back, 3 bases at V and 7 bases at J, with 6 bases in the middle. CDR3 length: 11 residues. Germline CDR1 is SNHLY and CDR2 is FYNNEI. The CDR3 bases are TGTGCCAGCAGTGAGAAGCGTGAAGCTTTCTTT. This encodes CASSEKREAFF.

This CDR3 reads CASSHGRGAYEQYF. The CDR3 DNA follows: TGTGCCAGCAGCCACGGGAGGGGGGCCTACGAGCAGTACTTC. V and J are TRBV6-5 and TRBJ2-7, with 8 bases identical to TRBD2. With 6 bases clipped from V and 2 bases from J, the junction kept 6 bases outside the gene matches. The CDR3 runs 14 residues. Looked up from germline, CDR1 is MNHEY and CDR2 is SVGAGI.

Of note for this clone: The same CDR3 is also encoded by other DNA sequences in this sample. In DNA, the CDR3 is TGCAGCGTTGAAGGACAGCTCTCTGGAAACACCATATATTTT. This codes for CSVEGQLSGNTIYF. V is TRBV29-1 and J is TRBJ1-3; D possibly corresponds to TRBD1 (5 bases). The V gene's germline CDR1 is SQVTM and CDR2 ANQGSEA. V lost 1 base to trimming and J lost 0 bases, with 7 bases between them. The CDR3 sequence is 14 residues long.

The chain employs TRBV4-1 and TRBJ2-5; D is uncertain. This CDR3 has 14 amino acids. Germline CDR1 and CDR2: MGHRA and YSYEKL. The ends were cut back, 1 base at V and 0 bases at J, with 6 bases in the middle. The CDR3 DNA reads as TGCGCCAGCAGCCAAGTCGGGTACCAAGAGACCCAGTACTTC. Its translation: CASSQVGYQETQYF.

The V gene is TRBV5-1, the J gene TRBJ2-3, with D perhaps matching TRBD2 (6 bases). Germline CDR1 and CDR2: SGHRS and YFSETQ. The CDR3 totals 15 residues. Trimming removed 3 bases at V and 0 bases at J, with 11 bases between. CDR3 in DNA: TGCGCCAGCAGCTCCGGGAGCACTAGCACAGATACGCAGTATTTT. The encoded protein is CASSSGSTSTDTQYF.

In DNA form, the CDR3 reads TGTGCCAGCAGCGTAGCCCCTAGCGGGGGGAATTTAGACGAGCAGTACTTC. Residues: CASSVAPSGGNLDEQYF. The chain carries TRBV9 and TRBJ2-7, with 11 positions matching TRBD2. The trim removed 0 bases at V and 5 bases at J, leaving 10 bases unmatched. Germline values: CDR1 SGDLS, CDR2 YYNGEE. This CDR3 has 17 residues.

The CDR3, as DNA: TGTGCCAGTAGTATAAAGAGCGGGAGCGGAGAGACCCAGTACTTC. Encoded protein: CASSIKSGSGETQYF. The chain has TRBV19 and TRBJ2-5, with 8 nucleotides matching TRBD2. Germline trimming cut 2 bases from V and 4 bases from J; bases unmatched to any gene: 6. The germline gives CDR1 LNHDA, CDR2 SQIVND (reference sequence). The CDR3 runs 15 residues.

The chain couples TRBV10-2 to TRBJ2-1; 13 bases are a match to TRBD2. Per the germline V gene, CDR1 is WSHSY and CDR2 is SAAADI. V trimming: 9 bases; J trimming: 9 bases; junction bases outside the gene matches: 14. This CDR3 has 16 amino acids. The CDR3 sequence: CASKGTGTSGGGEQFF. In nucleotides, the CDR3 is TGCGCCAGTAAGGGTACCGGCACTAGCGGGGGGGGTGAGCAGTTCTTC.

This chain uses TRBV28 with TRBJ2-2, with 13 positions matching TRBD2. CDR1 is MDHEN, CDR2 SYDVKM, per germline. The CDR3 extends over 17 amino acids. J was trimmed by 6 bases and V by 5 bases; bases with no gene match: 9. The CDR3 coding sequence is TGTGCCAGCAGTCCTTTCTCTGGACTAGCGGGAGCCGGGGAGCTGTTTTTT. Translation gives CASSPFSGLAGAGELFF.

The chain employs TRBV6-5 and TRBJ2-3; a weak D match, TRBD2 (5 bases). This CDR3 has 16 amino acids. Per germline, CDR1 MNHEY and CDR2 SVGAGI. The ends were cut back, 0 bases at V and 2 bases at J, with 12 bases in the middle. The CDR3 loop reads CASSYSLAGFTDTQYF. The CDR3 bases are TGTGCCAGCAGTTACTCTCTAGCAGGATTCACAGATACGCAGTATTTT.

This clone came up once. The V call is TRBV7-6, the J call TRBJ1-1; D not resolved. V lost 5 bases, J lost 0 bases, and 7 bases lay in between. Germline CDR1 is SGHVS and CDR2 is FNYEAQ. The CDR3 covers 13 residues. CDR3 sequence (DNA): TGTGCCAGCAGCGGGAGTTTGAACACTGAAGCTTTCTTT. This translates into CASSGSLNTEAFF. Full variable domain (outside the CDR3, taken from reference TRBV7-6 and TRBJ1-1): GAGVSQSPRYKVTKRGQDVALRCDPISGHVSLYWYRQALGQGPEFLTYFNYEAQQDKSGLPNDRFSAERPEGSISTLTIQRTEQRDSAMYRCASSGSLNTEAFFGQGTRLTVV.

This rearrangement joins TRBV5-5 to TRBJ1-1; TRBD1 agrees at 11 bases. V gave up 3 bases and J gave up 1 base; unmatched junction bases: 2. This CDR3 has 15 amino acids. Looked up from germline, CDR1 is SGHKS and CDR2 is YYEKEE (reference sequence). In nucleotides, the CDR3 is TGTGCCAGCAGCTGGGGGACAGGGGGGAACACTGAAGCTTTCTTT. Translation: CASSWGTGGNTEAFF.

The gene calls are TRBV5-4 and TRBJ2-7; the match to TRBD1 covers 11 bases. Germline loops: CDR1 SGHNT, CDR2 YYREEE (reference sequence). CDR3 length: 15 amino acids. The ends lost 0 bases at V and 4 bases at J; junction bases unmatched: 3. The DNA for the CDR3 is TGTGCCAGCAGCTTGGGGGGACAGGGGGGGTACGAGCAGTACTTC. Its translation: CASSLGGQGGYEQYF.

This rearrangement joins TRBV10-3 to TRBJ1-5, with TRBD1 matching over 9 bases. Germline V lookup: CDR1 ENHRY, CDR2 SYGVKD. CDR3 length: 18 residues. With 3 bases clipped from V and 4 bases from J, the junction kept 13 bases outside the gene matches. The DNA for the CDR3 is TGTGCCATCAGTGACCCCAGCCTGACAGGGGGAAAGAATCAGCCCCAGCATTTT. This encodes CAISDPSLTGGKNQPQHF.

The chain joins TRBV7-9 to TRBJ1-1, with 8 bases fitting TRBD1. CDR1 and CDR2 from the germline V gene are SEHNR and FQNEAQ (reference sequence). Trimming took 3 bases from V and 11 from J; bases not matched to a gene: 2. The CDR3 runs to 11 residues. The CDR3: CASSLTGEAFF. The CDR3 coding sequence is TGTGCCAGCAGCTTGACAGGGGAGGCTTTCTTT.

This chain joins TRBV9 and TRBJ2-7, with D perhaps matching TRBD1 (5 bases). Germline V gene lookup returns CDR1 SGDLS and CDR2 YYNGEE. The CDR3 runs 13 residues. V lost 4 bases and J lost 4, with 12 bases in between. CDR3 DNA sequence: TGTGCCAGCAGCACAGGTGGCGGTTACGAGCAGTACTTC. It codes for CASSTGGGYEQYF.

This chain links TRBV2 with TRBJ1-6; 8 bases align to TRBD1. Germline V gives CDR1 SNHLY, CDR2 FYNNEI. Trimming at V came to 3 bases and at J to 5 bases, leaving 3 bases not matched to a gene. This CDR3 contains 15 residues. The CDR3 sequence: CASSDDRGNNSPLHF. The CDR3 nucleotides are TGTGCCAGCAGTGATGACAGGGGCAATAATTCACCCCTCCACTTT.